The 13 T cell receptor beta chains below come from one sample, sequenced in a study of CD8 T cells in ankylosing spondylitis. Using its own MiXCR run on the 5' RACE reads, TCRdb lists one record per CDR3 protein. The data show about 220,000 distinct CDR3 sequences, more than 25% seen once. Sequenced input: blood, either unsorted or a sorted T cell fraction (not recorded which). The receptors derive from a male donor with ankylosing spondylitis or in good health (not recorded which).

This clonotype was seen ten or more times. CDR3 in DNA: TGCGCCAGCACCCCGACAGGGATTCGTGGAGAGACCCAGTACTTC. It specifies CASTPTGIRGETQYF. The V and J genes are TRBV5-1 and TRBJ2-5; 7 nucleotides align to TRBD1. Germline V gives CDR1 SGHRS, CDR2 YFSETQ. The V segment lost 6 bases and the J segment 4 bases; nucleotides outside the gene matches: 12. The CDR3 spans 15 residues.

V gene TRBV20-1 combines with J gene TRBJ2-3; TRBD2 agrees at 9 bases. V shed 6 bases, J shed 4 bases, and the junction held 14 bases outside the gene matches. The germline V gene encodes CDR1 DFQATT and CDR2 SNEGSKA (reference sequence). The CDR3 length is 16 residues. In DNA, the CDR3 is TGCAGTGCCCCCCTTCCGGGACTAGCAAGGCCAGATACGCAGTATTTT. It is translated as CSAPLPGLARPDTQYF.

This clonotype was counted at least ten times. The V gene is TRBV4-3, the J gene TRBJ2-7, with D perhaps TRBD1 or TRBD2 (5 bases each). The CDR3 consists of 16 residues. V was shortened by 4 bases and J by 3 bases, with 19 bases between the two germline ends. Germline loops: CDR1 LGHNA, CDR2 YSLEER. The CDR3 is CASSPPVRDGDYEQYF. CDR3 nucleotides: TGCGCCAGCAGCCCCCCCGTGAGGGACGGAGACTACGAGCAGTACTTC.

There are many counts of this clonotype. The chain joins TRBV29-1 to TRBJ2-3; tentative D call: TRBD2 (6 bases). The V and J ends lost 6 bases and 2 bases respectively, with 15 bases between them. Germline V lookup: CDR1 SQVTM, CDR2 ANQGSEA. The CDR3 loop spans 14 amino acids. This chain's CDR3 is CSVGGRPFTDTQYF. DNA of the CDR3: TGCAGCGTCGGGGGTAGGCCCTTCACAGATACGCAGTATTTT.

The chain uses TRBV6-6 and TRBJ1-4; D remains ambiguous. From germline, CDR1 is MNHNY and CDR2 SVGAGI (reference sequence). Trimming stripped 0 bases from V and 5 bases from J, with 4 bases between. The CDR3 totals 13 residues. The DNA of the CDR3 is TGTGCCAGCAGTTACTCACAGAATGAAAAACTGTTTTTT. Protein product: CASSYSQNEKLFF.

The chain carries TRBV29-1 and TRBJ1-1; the D gene is possibly TRBD1 (5 bases). Trimming stripped 2 bases from V and 4 bases from J, with 14 bases between. Germline loops: CDR1 SQVTM, CDR2 ANQGSEA. The CDR3 consists of 14 residues. CDR3 protein: CSVERGRGRTEAFF. In DNA form, the CDR3 reads TGCAGCGTTGAACGCGGTAGGGGTCGCACTGAAGCTTTCTTT.

This clonotype was detected a few times. The rearrangement links TRBV27 to TRBJ1-1, with D possibly being TRBD1 (6 bases). Germline V gene sequence: CDR1 MNHEY, CDR2 SMNVEV (reference sequence). Deletions cut 0 bases from V and 4 bases from J, with 12 bases between. CDR3 length equals 15 residues. CDR3 region: CASSLSNRVGTEAFF. The CDR3 DNA sequence: TGTGCCAGCAGTTTATCGAACAGGGTCGGCACTGAAGCTTTCTTT.

This clonotype was picked up a small number of times. The chain employs TRBV29-1 and TRBJ2-1; tentatively, D is TRBD2 (7 bases). The CDR3 is 14 amino acids. Germline CDR1 and CDR2: SQVTM and ANQGSEA. With 5 bases removed from V and 3 bases from J, the gap between germline ends came to 14 bases. CDR3 nucleotide sequence: TGCAGCGTTCTGGGGGGGGGCGGCTACAATGAGCAGTTCTTC. It codes for CSVLGGGGYNEQFF.

This clonotype has just a few counts. The chain has TRBV20-1 and TRBJ2-1, with no clear D. Looked up from germline, CDR1 is DFQATT and CDR2 is SNEGSKA (reference sequence). There are 9 residues in the CDR3. Trimming removed 5 bases from V and 6 bases from J, with 2 bases in between. The CDR3 DNA sequence: TGCAGTGCTTCCAATGAGCAGTTCTTC. It translates to CSASNEQFF.

This clonotype has just one count. The chain carries TRBV5-1 and TRBJ2-7, with D unclear. The germline V gene encodes CDR1 SGHRS and CDR2 YFSETQ. The CDR3 sequence is 13 residues long. Trimming shortened V by 4 bases and J by 2 bases, and 10 bases separated the two germline ends. The CDR3 region is CASSAGPTYEQYF. The CDR3 nucleotides read TGCGCCAGCAGCGCCGGACCGACCTACGAGCAGTACTTC.

A few counts support this clonotype. The chain uses TRBV6-1 and TRBJ1-5; a weak D match, TRBD1 (5 bases). The CDR3 consists of 15 residues. The V end lost 6 bases, the J end lost 0 bases, and 12 bases lay between the germline ends. CDR1 and CDR2 (germline): MNHNS, SASEGT. The DNA for the CDR3 is TGTGCCAGCAGCCCGGGACTGAATAGCAATCAGCCCCAGCATTTT. It encodes CASSPGLNSNQPQHF.

This clonotype was picked up many times. The chain recombines TRBV5-5 with TRBJ2-5, with D hard to call. Trimming left V 0 bases short and J 3 bases short, with 6 bases between. CDR1 is SGHKS and CDR2 is YYEKEE in the germline V gene (reference sequence). The CDR3 loop spans 13 amino acids. The CDR3 nucleotides read TGTGCCAGCAGCTTGGAGGCTAAAGAGACCCAGTACTTC. It translates to CASSLEAKETQYF.

The gene calls are TRBV13 and TRBJ1-5, with 7 bases that match TRBD1. J lost 4 bases, V lost 4 bases, and 7 bases had no gene match. CDR1 is PRHDT, CDR2 FYEKMQ, per germline (reference sequence). This CDR3 has 15 residues. DNA for the CDR3: TGTGCCAGCAGCTCGTCCCGACAGGGAAATCAGCCCCAGCATTTT. This translates into CASSSSRQGNQPQHF.